This T cell receptor (beta chain) was recorded in a study of T cell responses to AZD1222 COVID-19 vaccine. Study-level findings and limits: Clonal diversity may have been underestimated, and the donors were mostly white British, with more females than males.

V was pared by 4 bases and J by 2 bases, with 11 bases between. CDR3 size: 14 residues. The germline CDR1 and CDR2 sequences are LGHNA and YSLEER. With regard to this clone: Its antigen remains unknown.

Method: immunoSEQ multiplex PCR; TCRdb's copy keeps in-frame clones and lacks some. This table has 100,000 to 150,000 clones, around nine tenths appearing once. The TCR comes from an adult who received the AZD1222 COVID-19 vaccine. The V gene is TRBV4-3, the J gene TRBJ1-1, with D possibly matching TRBD1 (6 bases). Sample: peripheral blood, taken 28 days after the second AZD1222 dose. CDR3 bases: TGCGCCAGCAGCCGGAACAGGGCAAACACTGAAGCTTTCTTT. Translation: CASSRNRANTEAFF.